Each of the 10 T cell receptor beta chains below was sequenced from the same sample in a study of blood T cell repertoires in COVID-19. Assay used: immunoSEQ multiplex PCR; TCRdb lists only in-frame clones, some missing. Of 20,000 to 30,000 clones listed, 80% to 95% were seen once; the top ten hold around 1.9%. Input material: peripheral blood. These TCRs come from a human donor in a cohort sampled during active COVID-19.

The CDR3 sequence is CAWSVMGGGTEAFF. The CDR3 coding sequence is TGTGCCTGGAGTGTAATGGGGGGAGGCACTGAAGCTTTCTTT. The chain recombines TRBV30 with TRBJ1-1; D perhaps matches TRBD1 (5 bases). Germline V gives CDR1 GTSNPN, CDR2 SVGIG (reference sequence). The CDR3 runs 14 residues. V shed 0 bases and J shed 4 bases, with 12 bases lying between them.

This chain uses TRBV7-9 with TRBJ2-1; 7 nucleotides align to TRBD2. Germline assignment: CDR1 SEHNR and CDR2 FQNEAQ (reference sequence). The CDR3 is 16 residues long. J gave up 4 bases and V 7 bases, and 13 bases lay outside the gene matches. The CDR3 spells CASTKPLAVVYNEQFF. The CDR3 DNA is TGTGCCAGCACCAAACCCCTAGCGGTAGTTTACAATGAGCAGTTCTTC. The full variable domain, rest sourced from reference TRBV7-9 and TRBJ2-1, is DTGVSQNPRHKITKRGQNVTFRCDPISEHNRLYWYRQTLGQGPEFLTYFQNEAQLEKSRLLSDRFSAERPKGSFSTLEIQRTEQGDSAMYLCASTKPLAVVYNEQFFGPGTRLTVL.

To note about this clone: One end of the junction fails to match germline, which may point to a read error. The gene calls are TRBV12-3 or TRBV12-4 and TRBJ2-7; D unclear. This CDR3 has 8 residues. CDR3 region: CASSPPTF. DNA of the CDR3: TGTGCCAGCAGTCCACCAACTTTC.

This chain uses TRBV10-3 with TRBJ1-2, with TRBD1 as a possible D gene (5 bases). Per the germline V gene, CDR1 is ENHRY and CDR2 is SYGVKD. The V and J ends lost 0 bases and 4 bases respectively, with 9 bases between them. The CDR3 is 14 residues long. Here the CDR3 DNA reads TGTGCCATCAGTGAGTCGGGGCCCAGCTATGGCTACACCTTC. It yields the protein CAISESGPSYGYTF.

This rearrangement joins TRBV4-2 to TRBJ1-5; D call uncertain. The germline V gene has CDR1 LGHNA and CDR2 YNFKEQ. The V gene lost 0 bases and the J gene lost 9 bases, with 15 bases spanning the gap. This CDR3 comprises 15 residues. Written as DNA, the CDR3 is TGTGCCAGCAGCCAAGATAGAACAGTTACATTGCCCCAGCATTTT. This gives the protein CASSQDRTVTLPQHF.

The chain couples TRBV14 to TRBJ2-1; 7 bases agree with TRBD2. The V segment lost 4 bases and the J segment 9 bases; nucleotides outside the gene matches: 12. This CDR3 contains 15 residues. CDR1 SGHDN and CDR2 FVKESK come from the germline V gene. The CDR3 reads CASSPGTTRTGEQFF. Here the CDR3 DNA reads TGTGCCAGCAGCCCGGGGACTACGAGGACGGGTGAGCAGTTCTTC.

The V gene is TRBV3-1 (or the pseudogene TRBV3-2), the J gene TRBJ2-2, with 8 nucleotides matching TRBD1. CDR1 LGHDT and CDR2 YNNKEL come from the germline V gene (reference sequence). The CDR3 loop spans 17 amino acids. V was pared by 1 base and J by 4 bases, with 8 bases of the junction left unmatched. The CDR3 spells CASSQATTGVATGELFF. CDR3 sequence (DNA): TGTGCCAGCAGCCAAGCGACGACAGGGGTCGCCACCGGGGAGCTGTTTTTT.

In its sample, this clone was seen once. This chain links TRBV6-5 with TRBJ1-6; 9 nucleotides agree with TRBD1. Losses at the gene ends were 6 bases for V and 4 bases for J; bases not matched to a gene: 4. Germline lookup yields CDR1 MNHEY and CDR2 SVGAGI. This CDR3 contains 15 residues. CDR3 sequence: CASRDGQGYNSPLHF. The CDR3 bases are TGTGCCAGCAGAGACGGACAGGGGTATAATTCACCCCTCCACTTT.

V usage is TRBV10-3 and J usage is TRBJ2-3; TRBD2 agrees at 8 bases. Germline V lookup: CDR1 ENHRY, CDR2 SYGVKD. The CDR3 has 15 amino acids. V dropped 2 bases and J dropped 0; count of bases not matched to a gene: 1. This chain's CDR3 is CAISEVAGSTDTQYF. The CDR3 bases are TGTGCCATCAGTGAGGTAGCGGGGAGCACAGATACGCAGTATTTT.

The chain carries TRBV4-3 and TRBJ1-2, with unresolved D. The CDR3 covers 15 residues. CDR1 is LGHNA and CDR2 is YSLEER in the germline V gene. V lost 0 bases and J lost 4, with 12 bases in between. This CDR3 is CASSQEGSRGYGYTF. CDR3 DNA sequence: TGCGCCAGCAGCCAAGAGGGGTCTCGGGGCTATGGCTACACCTTC.